One sample yielded the 9 T cell receptor beta chains listed below, sequenced in a study of cytomegalovirus exposure and HLA in healthy donors. Amplification used 60 Vbeta primers and 13 Jbeta primers. Profiled with immunoSEQ multiplex PCR; TCRdb holds only in-frame clones, not every one. Seen here are roughly 180,000 clones, roughly 75% observed once, and the top ten hold about 7.7%. The sample consisted of PBMCs. The source is a woman aged 40 to 50 in good health and CMV-seropositive.

The rearrangement uses TRBV29-1 and TRBJ1-2; D call uncertain. Trimming took off 1 base at V and 12 bases at J, with 15 bases between the two ends. Germline CDR1 and CDR2: SQVTM and ANQGSEA. This CDR3 region has 12 residues. CDR3: CSVEALSMGHTF. CDR3 in DNA: TGCAGCGTTGAAGCCCTCTCTATGGGCCACACCTTC.

This chain connects TRBV15 to TRBJ2-5; D gene unclear. CDR3 length: 10 residues. The V end was cut by 8 bases, the J end by 4 bases, with 5 bases between. Germline V lookup: CDR1 LNHNV, CDR2 YYDKDF (reference sequence). The CDR3 DNA is TGTGCCACCGTCAGAGAGACCCAGTACTTC. It codes for CATVRETQYF. Complete variable domain (other parts from reference TRBV15 and TRBJ2-5): DAMVIQNPRYQVTQFGKPVTLSCSQTLNHNVMYWYQQKSSQAPKLLFHYYDKDFNNEADTPDNFQSRRPNTSFCFLDIRSPGLGDTAMYLCATVRETQYFGPGTRLLVL.

This clone was seen at least ten times. The rearrangement joins TRBV20-1 to TRBJ1-2, with TRBD1 identical over 7 bases. The germline V gene encodes CDR1 DFQATT and CDR2 SNEGSKA (reference sequence). The J segment lost 9 bases and the V segment lost 6 bases, leaving 4 bases of the junction unmatched. CDR3 size: 10 residues. The CDR3 protein is CSAYRGSYTF. The CDR3, as DNA: TGCAGTGCCTACAGGGGTAGCTACACCTTC.

The chain couples TRBV5-8 to TRBJ2-5; TRBD2 aligns across 10 bases. J gave up 5 bases and V 6 bases, and 13 bases lay outside the gene matches. The V gene's germline CDR1 is SGHTS and CDR2 YDEGEE. CDR3 length: 16 amino acids. As DNA, the CDR3 is TGTGCCAGCAAATGGAGCGGGAGGGCCTGGGAGGAGACCCAGTACTTC. It codes for CASKWSGRAWEETQYF.

The rearrangement links TRBV2 to TRBJ1-2, with TRBD1 matching 7 bases. The ends lost 10 bases at V and 5 bases at J; junction bases unmatched: 10. Germline V gives CDR1 SNHLY, CDR2 FYNNEI. The CDR3 is 13 residues long. CDR3 in amino acids: CATLDRVKYGYTF. In DNA, the CDR3 is TGTGCCACCCTAGACAGGGTAAAATATGGCTACACCTTC.

The chain joins TRBV29-1 to TRBJ1-5, with 7 bases aligning to TRBD1. Germline CDR1 and CDR2: SQVTM and ANQGSEA. The CDR3 length is 16 residues. Losses at the gene ends were 4 bases for V and 0 bases for J; bases not matched to a gene: 9. CDR3 bases: TGCAGCGTTGCCCCGGGACAGACGTATAGCAATCAGCCCCAGCATTTT. Residues: CSVAPGQTYSNQPQHF.

This clone was seen only a few times. The V and J genes are TRBV10-3 and TRBJ2-3; D is perhaps TRBD1 (5 bases). Germline assignment: CDR1 ENHRY and CDR2 SYGVKD. The CDR3 totals 15 residues. Deletions cut 3 bases from V and 3 bases from J, with 13 bases between. CDR3 coding DNA: TGTGCCATCAGTGAATTTGGGCAGGGTACAGATACGCAGTATTTT. This gives the protein CAISEFGQGTDTQYF.

The V and J genes are TRBV4-3 and TRBJ2-3, with D unclear. The CDR3 consists of 16 residues. Trimming stripped 4 bases from V and 0 bases from J, with 14 bases between. Germline loops: CDR1 LGHNA, CDR2 YSLEER. CDR3 sequence (DNA): TGCGCCAGCAGCCTGCTGGTGGGCCTGAGCACAGATACGCAGTATTTT. This encodes CASSLLVGLSTDTQYF.

The chain combines TRBV28 with TRBJ1-1, with D tentatively TRBD1 (6 bases). This CDR3 contains 15 residues. The V end was cut by 4 bases, the J end by 2 bases, with 14 bases between. Per the germline V gene, CDR1 is MDHEN and CDR2 is SYDVKM. CDR3 amino acids: CASSSPHRDNTEAFF. The CDR3 DNA reads TGTGCCAGCAGTTCGCCCCACAGGGACAACACTGAAGCTTTCTTT.